This is a list of T cell receptor beta chains from one sample in a study of CD8 T cells in ankylosing spondylitis. Using its own MiXCR run on the 5' RACE reads, TCRdb lists one record per CDR3 protein. The sample shows 400,000 to 450,000 distinct CDR3 sequences, roughly 17% of them seen only once. Sequences were obtained from blood, either unsorted or a sorted T cell fraction (not recorded which). These receptors were collected from a male donor with ankylosing spondylitis. Each CDR3 is given with its conserved first and last residue.

J gene	V gene	CDR3 protein
TRBJ1-6	TRBV5-1	CASSLQGQYNSPLHF
TRBJ1-1	TRBV2	CASRPARANTEAFF
TRBJ1-1	TRBV3-1	CASSQMDSEAFF
TRBJ2-7	TRBV7-2	CASAAGLSYEQYF
TRBJ2-5	TRBV3-1	CASSHLETQYF
TRBJ2-7	TRBV25-1	CASHPGQGHYEQYF
TRBJ2-7	TRBV7-9	CASSTYRGAQTYEQYF
TRBJ1-1	TRBV15	CATSREGGTEAFF
TRBJ1-1	TRBV30	CAWSSPIAEAFF
TRBJ1-4	TRBV29-1	CSVALDILGKGKLFF
TRBJ1-6	TRBV30	CAWSTGGRATFNSPLHF
TRBJ2-5	TRBV7-9	CASSLGSGETQYF
TRBJ2-3	TRBV12-3/TRBV12-4	CASTRGSSTDTQYF
TRBJ1-3	TRBV12-3/TRBV12-4	CASSTPSSGNTIYF
TRBJ2-4	TRBV11-2	CASSSRQGAIIQYF
TRBJ2-3	TRBV11-2	CASSYGTSGRTDTQYF
TRBJ2-5	TRBV20-1	CSASRATGQETQYF
TRBJ2-1	TRBV7-9	CASSPNKRNEQFF
TRBJ2-7	TRBV7-9	CASSSGQGRYEQYF
TRBJ2-5	TRBV6-1	CASSARQGYQETQYF
TRBJ2-7	TRBV20-1	CSAPLPGGEQYF
TRBJ1-1	TRBV28	CASSDARGRSTEAFF
TRBJ1-3	TRBV2	CASSASGDGNTIYF
TRBJ1-1	TRBV5-5	CASSFRGLLTEAFF
TRBJ2-1	TRBV5-1	CASSYNRDSPLLF
TRBJ2-3	TRBV28	CASSFRVGTDTQYF
TRBJ1-6	TRBV4-2	CASSQAAGGQNNSPLHF
TRBJ1-2	TRBV5-6	CASSLVAGKGGYTF
TRBJ2-2	TRBV6-1	CASREPGGPGELFF